Following are 13 T cell receptor beta chains from one sample sequenced in a study of blood T cell repertoires in COVID-19. Profiling relied on immunoSEQ multiplex PCR, and the TCRdb table lists in-frame clones only, not all of them. The repertoire includes some 130,000 clones, more than 60% of them detected once, and approximately 2% sits in the top ten. The sample consisted of peripheral blood. The source of these receptors is a woman in her 70s with acute or convalescent COVID-19.

V usage is TRBV6-6 and J usage is TRBJ1-5; D is possibly TRBD1 (6 bases). This CDR3 region has 15 residues. Trimming stripped 2 bases from V and 0 bases from J, with 8 bases between. Germline-derived CDR1 and CDR2 are MNHNY and SVGAGI (reference sequence). The CDR3 here is CASSYQGPSNQPQHF. The CDR3 bases are TGTGCCAGCAGTTACCAGGGGCCTAGCAATCAGCCCCAGCATTTT.

J is TRBJ2-7 and V is TRBV12-3 or TRBV12-4, with a possible D match to TRBD1 (5 bases). There are 13 residues in the CDR3. Deletions cut 2 bases from V and 5 bases from J, with 10 bases between. The CDR3 here is CASSLSRGNEQYF. CDR3 sequence (DNA): TGTGCCAGCAGTTTAAGTAGGGGCAACGAGCAGTACTTC.

The CDR3 is CASSYTQGEAFF. DNA for the CDR3: TGTGCCAGCAGTTATACCCAGGGAGAAGCTTTCTTT. The J gene is TRBJ1-1, the V gene TRBV6-6, with a possible D match to TRBD1 (5 bases). V shed 3 bases and J shed 8 bases, with 10 bases lying between them. The germline V gene encodes CDR1 MNHNY and CDR2 SVGAGI (reference sequence). This CDR3 contains 12 residues.

The chain couples TRBV28 to TRBJ2-6; D is uncertain. Germline V gene sequence: CDR1 MDHEN, CDR2 SYDVKM. The CDR3 sequence is 15 residues long. V lost 6 bases, J lost 1 base, and 10 bases lay in between. Here the CDR3 DNA reads TGTGCCAGCAGGGAACAGCCGTCTGGGGCCAACGTCCTGACTTTC. This translates into CASREQPSGANVLTF.

The CDR3 region has the DNA TGTGCCACCCGCCCCGGGGGAGACCAAGAGACCCAGTACTTC. Its translation is CATRPGGDQETQYF. The J gene is TRBJ2-5, the V gene TRBV10-3, with a possible D match to TRBD2 (6 bases). Germline V gene sequence: CDR1 ENHRY, CDR2 SYGVKD. The CDR3 totals 14 residues. The V end was cut by 10 bases, the J end by 0 bases, with 15 bases between.

The chain recombines TRBV7-2 with TRBJ2-3, with TRBD1 as a possible D gene (5 bases). Between the trimmed V and J ends, which lost 3 bases and 2 bases, there was a span of 12 bases. The germline CDR1 and CDR2 sequences are SGHTA and FQGNSA. This CDR3 region has 15 residues. CDR3: CASSLGLGNTDTQYF. DNA of the CDR3: TGTGCCAGCAGCTTGGGGCTAGGTAACACAGATACGCAGTATTTT.

The genes are TRBV28 and TRBJ2-3, with 7 bases fitting TRBD2. The V gene's germline CDR1 is MDHEN and CDR2 SYDVKM. Trimming took 5 bases from V and 2 from J; bases not matched to a gene: 4. The CDR3 totals 14 residues. This CDR3 is CASSGGTNTDTQYF. The DNA of the CDR3 is TGTGCCAGCAGTGGGGGGACTAACACAGATACGCAGTATTTT. The full variable domain, its missing parts supplied by reference TRBV28 and TRBJ2-3, is DVKVTQSSRYLVKRTGEKVFLECVQDMDHENMFWYRQDPGLGLRLIYFSYDVKMKEKGDIPEGYSVSREKKERFSLILESASTNQTSMYLCASSGGTNTDTQYFGPGTRLTVL.

This chain uses TRBV19 with TRBJ1-2; 9 nucleotides line up with TRBD1. CDR1 is LNHDA, CDR2 SQIVND, per germline (reference sequence). J was trimmed by 5 bases and V by 1 base; bases with no gene match: 2. This CDR3 has 14 residues. CDR3 DNA sequence: TGTGCCAGTAGTATAGTGGACAGGGGTTATGGCTACACCTTC. Encoded protein: CASSIVDRGYGYTF.

This clone came up a few times. This sequence joins TRBV27 and TRBJ1-4; TRBD1 agrees at 9 bases. The CDR3 contains 16 residues. CDR1 is MNHEY, CDR2 SMNVEV, per germline (reference sequence). The ends lost 4 bases at V and 5 bases at J; junction bases unmatched: 8. The CDR3 region is CASSSAGTGTNEKLFF. DNA for the CDR3: TGTGCCAGCAGTTCCGCCGGGACAGGGACAAATGAAAAACTGTTTTTT.

The chain carries TRBV10-1 and TRBJ1-5; the match to TRBD1 covers 11 bases. V shed 5 bases and J 4 bases; nucleotides not matched to a gene: 4. CDR1 and CDR2 (germline): WNHNN, SYGVQD (reference sequence). The CDR3 has 15 residues. The CDR3 region has the DNA TGCGCCAGCAGTTCTGGACAGGGGGCGAATCAGCCCCAGCATTTT. This translates into CASSSGQGANQPQHF.

The chain employs TRBV7-2 and TRBJ1-1, with D possibly TRBD1 on 5 matching bases. CDR3 length: 15 residues. Germline V gene data show CDR1 as SGHTA and CDR2 as FQGNSA. V lost 2 bases, J lost 2 bases, and 12 bases lay in between. CDR3: CASSLKVGHNTEAFF. The DNA of the CDR3 is TGTGCCAGCAGCTTAAAGGTGGGGCACAACACTGAAGCTTTCTTT.

The chain recombines TRBV6-1 with TRBJ1-2; D might be TRBD1 (6 bases). The CDR3 is 15 residues long. Germline loops: CDR1 MNHNS, CDR2 SASEGT. V lost 0 bases and J lost 0, with 8 bases in between. The CDR3 region is CASSEAQGTNYGYTF. CDR3 nucleotide sequence: TGTGCCAGCAGTGAAGCACAGGGAACTAACTATGGCTACACCTTC.

The chain carries TRBV27 and TRBJ1-5; 8 nucleotides agree with TRBD1. V shed 6 bases, J shed 7 bases, and the junction held 11 bases outside the gene matches. Germline lookup yields CDR1 MNHEY and CDR2 SMNVEV (reference sequence). The CDR3 covers 15 residues. The CDR3 coding sequence is TGTGCCAGCAGACAAGGGCAGGGGGCGGGACAGCCCCAGCATTTT. Protein sequence: CASRQGQGAGQPQHF.